One and the same sample provided the 19 T cell receptor beta chains below, sequenced in a study of vaccination and CD4 T cells after COVID-19. Treatment described: roughly ten-day PBMC culture with coronavirus spike peptide pools or control peptides (ViraFEST assay). These receptors have no identified antigens. At the Johns Hopkins FTIC core, DNA taken from cultured CD4+ T cells was sequenced by way of the Oncomine TCR Beta short-read assay. TCRdb re-called the PCR reads with MiXCR, one entry per CDR3 protein. The table has approximately 17,000 distinct CDR3 sequences, around half seen once. The sequences come from CD4+ T cells from blood, cultured in vitro, collected before SARS-CoV-2 vaccination. Source of these receptors: a human donor who had recovered from COVID-19.

This chain connects TRBV29-1 to TRBJ2-3; TRBD2 agrees at 13 bases. With 6 bases clipped from V and 0 bases from J, the junction kept 6 bases outside the gene matches. This CDR3 has 16 amino acids. The germline V gene encodes CDR1 SQVTM and CDR2 ANQGSEA. The CDR3 bases are TGCAGCGTCGGGGTACTAGCGGGGGGGAGCACAGATACGCAGTATTTT. This codes for CSVGVLAGGSTDTQYF.

V is TRBV20-1 and J is TRBJ1-5; 7 nucleotides line up with TRBD1. The V gene's germline CDR1 is DFQATT and CDR2 SNEGSKA (reference sequence). With 3 bases clipped from V and 3 bases from J, the junction kept 8 bases outside the gene matches. This CDR3 is 15 amino acids long. The CDR3 nucleotides are TGCAGTGCTAGGGTACAGGGGTATGCCAATCAGCCCCAGCATTTT. Residues: CSARVQGYANQPQHF.

The J gene is TRBJ2-5, the V gene TRBV11-3, with 9 nucleotides matching TRBD2. The CDR3 loop spans 15 amino acids. The V gene's germline CDR1 is SGHNT and CDR2 YENEEA. J was trimmed by 4 bases and V by 3 bases; bases with no gene match: 6. The CDR3 sequence: CASSLALAGRETQYF. The CDR3 coding sequence is TGTGCCAGCAGCTTGGCTCTAGCGGGACGAGAGACCCAGTACTTC.

This clonotype showed up just once. The chain has TRBV6-5 and TRBJ2-3; maybe TRBD2 (6 bases). The CDR3 covers 16 residues. CDR1 is MNHEY and CDR2 is SVGAGI in the germline V gene. Trimming took off 2 bases at V and 6 bases at J, with 18 bases between the two ends. The CDR3 loop reads CASSYQAGRTPDTQYF. CDR3 in DNA: TGTGCCAGCAGTTACCAAGCAGGGAGGACTCCCGATACGCAGTATTTT.

This chain links TRBV18 with TRBJ2-5; TRBD2 matches at 10 bases. Germline V gene sequence: CDR1 KGHSH, CDR2 LQKENI. Trimming took 2 bases from V and 1 from J; bases not matched to a gene: 10. This CDR3 contains 18 residues. CDR3 in DNA: TGTGCCAGCTCACCAGAGCTAGCGGGGGCCCACGCCCAAGAGACCCAGTACTTC. This gives the protein CASSPELAGAHAQETQYF.

The gene calls are TRBV30 and TRBJ2-1; 7 bases match TRBD1. V lost 2 bases and J lost 9; bases outside the gene matches: 13. Germline V gene data show CDR1 as GTSNPN and CDR2 as SVGIG (reference sequence). The CDR3 runs 15 residues. The CDR3 protein is CAWSPRDSTWGEQFF. In nucleotides, the CDR3 is TGTGCCTGGAGTCCCCGGGACAGCACTTGGGGTGAGCAGTTCTTC.

The chain carries TRBV5-1 and TRBJ2-5; 11 nucleotides align to TRBD2. After removal of 4 bases from V and 5 bases from J, the junction contained 13 bases not matched to a gene. Germline CDR1 is SGHRS and CDR2 is YFSETQ. This CDR3 is 17 amino acids long. The CDR3 sequence: CASSPLGSGGAAETQYF. In DNA form, the CDR3 reads TGCGCCAGCAGCCCGTTAGGTAGCGGGGGGGCAGCCGAGACCCAGTACTTC.

This clonotype has more than one count but fewer than ten. J is TRBJ1-5 and V is TRBV19; tentative D call: TRBD1 (6 bases). The length of the CDR3 is 16 residues. CDR1 and CDR2 (germline): LNHDA, SQIVND (reference sequence). V dropped 7 bases and J dropped 3 bases, with 19 bases sitting between them. The chain's CDR3 is CASKGPHRENNQPQHF. CDR3 sequence (DNA): TGTGCCAGTAAAGGTCCCCACAGGGAGAACAATCAGCCCCAGCATTTT.

The chain links TRBV4-3 to TRBJ1-1; 10 nucleotides agree with TRBD1. V was clipped by 0 bases and J by 2 bases; unmatched bases: 6. Germline V gene sequence: CDR1 LGHNA, CDR2 YSLEER. This CDR3 region has 17 residues. CDR3 bases: TGCGCCAGCAGCCAAGATCGTGCGACAGGGGGCAACACTGAAGCTTTCTTT. Its protein product is CASSQDRATGGNTEAFF.

This chain uses TRBV20-1 with TRBJ2-7, with D possibly being TRBD2 (6 bases). Germline assignment: CDR1 DFQATT and CDR2 SNEGSKA (reference sequence). V shed 5 bases and J shed 1 base, with 18 bases lying between them. This CDR3 spans 15 amino acids. CDR3 in DNA: TGCAGTGCTCCTAATGCCGGGACTCAGTCCTACGAGCAGTACTTC. Translation gives CSAPNAGTQSYEQYF.

The rearrangement links TRBV6-2 or TRBV6-3 to TRBJ2-7; a possible D gene is TRBD2 (5 bases). The germline V and J ends were trimmed by 4 bases and 0 bases, with 10 bases remaining between them. CDR3 length: 14 residues. Germline V gene lookup returns CDR1 MNHEY and CDR2 SVGEGT. The CDR3 sequence: CASSSPSISYEQYF. Written as DNA, the CDR3 is TGTGCCAGCAGTTCCCCTAGCATCTCCTACGAGCAGTACTTC.

This sequence joins TRBV19 and TRBJ1-1; D is ambiguous. The CDR3 is 13 amino acids. Trimming stripped 7 bases from V and 4 bases from J, with 13 bases between. The germline V gene encodes CDR1 LNHDA and CDR2 SQIVND (reference sequence). The CDR3 DNA reads TGTGCCAGTACCTCCCTGGGAACCACTGAAGCTTTCTTT. As protein: CASTSLGTTEAFF.

This clonotype was observed a few times. The chain is built from TRBV20-1 and TRBJ1-5; D unresolved. CDR3 length equals 15 residues. Trimming took 4 bases from V and 3 from J, leaving 16 bases between them. Germline CDR1 reads DFQATT; CDR2 reads SNEGSKA (reference sequence). The CDR3: CSAIGLSAINQPQHF. The CDR3 DNA reads TGCAGTGCTATCGGACTATCTGCGATCAATCAGCCCCAGCATTTT.

V usage is TRBV6-2 or TRBV6-3 and J usage is TRBJ1-5; D remains ambiguous. The ends were cut back, 4 bases at V and 9 bases at J, with 13 bases in the middle. The CDR3 spans 13 residues. CDR1 MNHEY and CDR2 SVGEGT come from the germline V gene. In DNA, the CDR3 is TGTGCCAGCAGTTTGTACGGGCCAAGGCCCCAGCATTTT. Translated, it gives CASSLYGPRPQHF.

This clonotype was seen only a few times. This chain uses TRBV7-2 with TRBJ1-1; weak D call: TRBD1 (6 bases). The CDR3 runs 16 residues. Trimming cost V 0 bases and J 2 bases, with 13 bases left between them. From germline, CDR1 is SGHTA and CDR2 FQGNSA. In DNA form, the CDR3 reads TGTGCCAGCAGCTTAGCGGTTGTAGGGGGAAACACTGAAGCTTTCTTT. Encoded protein: CASSLAVVGGNTEAFF. Based on the CDR3 plus reference TRBV7-2 and TRBJ1-1, the full variable domain is GAGVSQSPSNKVTEKGKDVELRCDPISGHTALYWYRQSLGQGLEFLIYFQGNSAPDKSGLPSDRFSAERTGGSVSTLTIQRTQQEDSAVYLCASSLAVVGGNTEAFFGQGTRLTVV.

The chain couples TRBV19 to TRBJ2-3, with unresolved D. From germline, CDR1 is LNHDA and CDR2 SQIVND (reference sequence). V gave up 5 bases and J gave up 0 bases, with 9 bases separating them. CDR3 length: 14 amino acids. CDR3 in DNA: TGTGCCAGTAGTTGGCAGCCTAGCACAGATACGCAGTATTTT. Protein sequence: CASSWQPSTDTQYF.

This chain connects TRBV20-1 to TRBJ2-7, with 9 positions matching TRBD2. The CDR3 runs 13 residues. V shed 7 bases, J shed 0 bases, and the junction held 4 bases outside the gene matches. Germline CDR1 DFQATT, CDR2 SNEGSKA (reference sequence). In DNA, the CDR3 is TGCAGTGTCGGTAGCGGGGGCTCCTACGAGCAGTACTTC. This translates into CSVGSGGSYEQYF.

The chain employs TRBV15 and TRBJ1-1; weak D call: TRBD1 (5 bases). Germline lookup yields CDR1 LNHNV and CDR2 YYDKDF (reference sequence). This CDR3 comprises 15 residues. Trimming took 3 bases from V and 4 from J, leaving 15 bases between them. CDR3 residues: CATSSLGQPFTEAFF. CDR3 DNA: TGTGCCACCAGCAGCCTTGGACAACCTTTCACTGAAGCTTTCTTT. Looking up the rest from reference TRBV15 and TRBJ1-1 gives the full variable domain: DAMVIQNPRYQVTQFGKPVTLSCSQTLNHNVMYWYQQKSSQAPKLLFHYYDKDFNNEADTPDNFQSRRPNTSFCFLDIRSPGLGDTAMYLCATSSLGQPFTEAFFGQGTRLTVV.

This chain links TRBV7-3 with TRBJ2-1; TRBD1 might be the D (6 bases). V lost 1 base and J lost 5, with 18 bases in between. Germline CDR1 and CDR2: SGHTA and FQGTGA. The length of the CDR3 is 17 residues. CDR3 sequence: CASSLRGQGRGHNEQFF. The CDR3 DNA is TGTGCCAGCAGCTTAAGAGGGCAGGGGCGCGGTCACAATGAGCAGTTCTTC. The full variable domain, completed using reference TRBV7-3 and TRBJ2-1, is GAGVSQTPSNKVTEKGKYVELRCDPISGHTALYWYRQSLGQGPEFLIYFQGTGAADDSGLPNDRFFAVRPEGSVSTLKIQRTERGDSAVYLCASSLRGQGRGHNEQFFGPGTRLTVL.